This paragraph reports one T cell receptor beta chain. Its target antigen remains unknown. No clone much larger than this one lies a single base away; base qualities are absent. This sample stems from a study of CD8+ T cells in alopecia areata listed by TCRdb under 2018. Background on the whole study: The treated patients, all with moderate-to-severe alopecia areata, were enrolled in an open-label pilot trial of oral tofacitinib given at 5 to 10 mg twice daily. Patients received tofacitinib for 6 to 18 months and were then followed off drug for 6 months to check for delayed response and recurrence. Disease severity in treated patients was measured with the SALT score, which quantifies the percentage of affected scalp surface area. TCRbeta CDR3 regions were amplified by immunoSEQ multiplex PCR using 35 Vbeta forward and 13 Jbeta reverse primers. On the human side, TCRbeta sequencing was run on scalp tissue and on sorted CD4+ and CD8+ peripheral blood T cells from healthy controls and from alopecia areata patients with either patchy or totalis/universalis disease. RNA came from the PAXgene miRNA kit for fixed scalp, the miRNeasy kit for PBMCs, and the RNeasy kit for mouse skin. Tofacitinib-treated patients had biopsies at baseline and at 4 and 24 weeks of treatment, with a later scalp biopsy in several patients. Scalp clonality was compared among normal scalp (n=4), patchy alopecia areata scalp (n=8), and alopecia totalis/universalis scalp (n=8). To study T cell clonal expansion in alopecia areata, the researchers applied high-throughput TCRbeta sequencing to both the C3H/HeJ mouse model and human patients. Points the paper makes about the study in general: Scalp clonality and the number of expanded CD8+ clones among the top 100 scalp clones were significantly decreased by tofacitinib. TCR sequences shared between patients were less clear than in mice, possibly partly because of HLA diversity in the patient population. Compared with normal scalp, lesional scalp, particularly in alopecia totalis/universalis, had higher clonality and more expanded CD8+ clones, which suggests antigenic drive. Unlike mouse skin, which is dominated by gammadelta T cells, normal human skin has resident alphabeta T cells that are also sequenced, and this complicates analysis of the scalp TCR repertoire. During tofacitinib treatment, many expanded lesional clones stuck around in both scalp and blood, and this persistence may partly explain why relapse happens after treatment is stopped. The treated cohort was small, with a single nonresponder, so links between baseline CD8+ expansion and response need larger studies.

V and J lose 2 bases and 6 bases, and a span of 8 bases separates them. CDR1 and CDR2 are read off the germline V gene (reference sequence) as GTSNPN and SVGIG. The CDR3 has 11 amino acids, counting the end cysteine and phenylalanine. The sequence is cut down to CDR3 DNA, 33 bases in frame from base 1. In the paper's terms, the treatment or condition label means: oral pan-JAK inhibitor, 5-10 mg twice daily. Peripheral blood and lesional scalp punch biopsies were obtained from patients with alopecia areata. PBMCs were isolated by density centrifugation and stained for CD3, CD4 and CD8, after which CD4+ and CD8+ T cells were sorted on a FACSAria. The library relied on the immunoSEQ multiplex PCR assay. For TCR sequencing, RNA was extracted from every sample and reverse transcribed into cDNA to serve as template. SuperScript III was used to make first-strand cDNA, primed with a 2:1 mix of oligo-dT and random hexamers. A synthetic immune receptor repertoire was used to gauge amplification bias, and whatever bias remained was removed computationally. The authors processed their data as follows. Raw reads were preprocessed for error removal, and CDR3 was defined according to IMGT conventions as running from the conserved cysteine to phenylalanine. To get clonality, Shannon entropy was normalized by log2 of the number of productive unique TCRs and the result was subtracted from 1. Scalp TCRbeta sequences were cross-referenced with sorted blood CD4 and CD8 repertoires so that the CD4 or CD8 identity of scalp clones could be inferred. Not all clones reach the TCRdb copy of this immuneACCESS table, which keeps in-frame sequences only. Checked studies attribute under half of the gap to unresolved V genes and leave the rest unexplained. V and J calls and clone size come straight from that table; D and trimming were deduced from the DNA. This sample comprises approximately 210,000 clones, roughly three fifths of them detected only once. The leading ten clones occupy about 1.2% of the sample.

The chain is encoded by TRBV30 joined to TRBJ2-7; perhaps TRBD1 is the D gene, with 5 bases matching. The source material was CD4+ T cells sorted from blood, sampled at roughly week 45, from a patient treated with tofacitinib. This sequence was found in a human donor with alopecia areata. The DNA sequence is given as TGTGCCTGGAGTATTGGGGCCGAGCAGTACTTC. Its protein product is CAWSIGAEQYF.